This T cell receptor (beta chain) originates from a study of PD-1 blockade in classical Hodgkin lymphoma. Notes on the study in general: While CD8+ TCR diversity did not rise significantly by C4D1, CD4+ TCR diversity did. Lower baseline TCR diversity marked trial partial responders and progressors.

Following autologous stem cell transplantation, relapse occurred in every patient, and exposure to brentuximab vedotin varied. Per the germline V gene, CDR1 is MNHEY and CDR2 is SMNVEV (reference sequence). V was clipped by 5 bases and J by 2 bases, with 13 bases between them. The CDR3 length is 14 residues. The table lists this clone with a count of one. The target antigen is unknown. The repertoire was sequenced with immunoSEQ multiplex PCR; TCRdb's copy has only in-frame clones and lacks some. Of around 58,000 clones listed, roughly nine tenths are singletons. The rearrangement uses TRBV27 and TRBJ2-7; D is unclear. The receptor was isolated from a human donor with classical Hodgkin lymphoma. Sequenced material: peripheral blood mononuclear cells (PBMCs), taken at baseline. CDR3: CASSRPSPTYEQYF. CDR3 nucleotides: TGTGCCAGCAGTCGACCGAGTCCAACCTACGAGCAGTACTTC.